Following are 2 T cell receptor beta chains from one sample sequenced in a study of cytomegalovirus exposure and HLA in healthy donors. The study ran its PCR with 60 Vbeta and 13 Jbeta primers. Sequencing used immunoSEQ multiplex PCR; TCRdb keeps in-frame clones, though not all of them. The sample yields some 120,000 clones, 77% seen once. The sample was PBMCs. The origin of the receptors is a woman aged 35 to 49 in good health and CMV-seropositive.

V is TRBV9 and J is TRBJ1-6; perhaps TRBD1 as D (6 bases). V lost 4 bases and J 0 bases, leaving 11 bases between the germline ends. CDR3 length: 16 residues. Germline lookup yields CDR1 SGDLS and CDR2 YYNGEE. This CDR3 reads CASSPRTDSYNSPLHF. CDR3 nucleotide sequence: TGTGCCAGCAGCCCCCGGACAGACTCCTATAATTCACCCCTCCACTTT.

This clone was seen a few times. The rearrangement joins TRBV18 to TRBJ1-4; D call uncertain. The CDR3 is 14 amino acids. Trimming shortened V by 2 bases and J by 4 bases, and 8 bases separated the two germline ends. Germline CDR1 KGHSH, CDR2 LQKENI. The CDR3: CASSPGGRNEKLFF. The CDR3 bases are TGTGCCAGCTCACCAGGCGGCCGTAATGAAAAACTGTTTTTT.